This T cell receptor beta chain originates from a study of cytomegalovirus exposure and HLA in healthy donors. This clone has just a few counts. Antigen specificity is unknown. Regarding the study as a whole: The authors considered a cluster of highly shared sequence variants likely to be a sequencing artifact.

With 60 Vbeta and 13 Jbeta primers, the PCR was carried out. TCRdb's copy holds only in-frame clones and misses some; the assay was immunoSEQ multiplex PCR. The table lists approximately 180,000 clones, about an eighth of them singletons. V shed 2 bases, J shed 6 bases, and the junction held 10 bases outside the gene matches. The germline V gene encodes CDR1 MDHEN and CDR2 SYDVKM. There are 16 residues in the CDR3. This chain uses TRBV28 with TRBJ2-7, with TRBD1 identical over 10 bases. Material for sequencing was PBMCs. The clonotype comes from a man aged 50 to 60 in good health and CMV-seropositive. This chain's CDR3 is CASSLRSDRGLGEQYV. The CDR3 DNA reads TGTGCCAGCAGTTTAAGGAGTGACAGGGGGCTAGGCGAGCAGTACGTC.